Detailed here is one T cell receptor beta chain. The sample holds one count of this clone. The clone's antigen remains unknown. It has no much larger one-base neighbor in the sample; base qualities were not kept. The CDR3 regions of human TCRbeta chains were analyzed by immunosequencing. Turning to the authors' computational methods: Repertoire TCRs were matched against a reference library of SARS-CoV-2-specific TCRs generated with the MIRA antigen-specificity platform. Breadth meant the fraction of unique TCRs that were SARS-CoV-2-associated, whereas depth meant the fraction of total T cells that were SARS-CoV-2-associated. Using the MIRA data, every spike-specific TCR was mapped to the spike region that the TCR reacted to and assigned to either a CD4 or a CD8 class. Log10-transformed breadth and depth values were compared by one-way ANOVA with Sidak's multiple comparisons tests. This immuneACCESS table, as held by TCRdb, lists in-frame sequences with V and J called but not all clones. Of the missing ones, under half trace to an unresolved V gene in checked studies; the others have no known cause. The V and J calls and clone size are taken from that table; D and trimming were inferred from the DNA. The sample profile shows around 100,000 clones; 80% to 90% of them were found once. The top ten hold about 10% of the sample.

In the paper's terms, the time point label means: about 28 days (+/-7) after the second vaccine dose. AZD1222 recipients with second doses at about 4 weeks or about 12 weeks were pooled, because spike-specific TCR depth and breadth did not differ between schedules. Samples from vaccinated people were obtained from the UK trials COV001 and COV002, which included a single-blind randomized controlled phase 2/3 trial of AZD1222 (ChAdOx1 nCoV-19) in healthy adults. For TCRbeta chain sequencing, PBMC samples from trial participants were taken at day 0 and at day 28 after the second dose. This entry is derived from a study of T cell responses to AZD1222 COVID-19 vaccine (dated by TCRdb to the early 2020s). At the level of the whole study: A total of roughly 240 trial participants underwent TCR sequencing, of whom around 200 received two doses of AZD1222 and 26 received two doses of the MenACWY control vaccine. Trial participants were enrolled into age subgroups of 18-55, 56-69 and 70-plus years, which contained about 160, 30 and 59 TCR-sequenced participants, respectively.

Results the study describes overall, beyond this receptor: CD4 TCRs associated with the vaccine covered the entire spike protein, and the dominant responses were in regions 160-218 and 743-854. Only five or six AZD1222 recipients were SARS-CoV-2 seropositive at baseline, limiting conclusions about previously exposed vaccinees. The 56-69-year group was small, and its depth increase did not reach significance, likely because of low power. Spike-specific TCR breadth and depth rose significantly after two AZD1222 doses compared with day 0 and with MenACWY recipients. Reportedly, almost half of the unique spike-specific TCRs recognized epitopes lying outside the regions that are mutated in the B.1.351 and B.1.1.7 variants. Because no day 14 peak-response samples were available, the repertoires could be characterized only after the peak T cell response. Most participants were white British and females outnumbered males, and the authors suggested that clonal diversity may have been underestimated.

V is cut by 8 bases and J by 3 bases, and the space between the germline ends is 11 bases. The germline V gene sets CDR1 to MDHEN and CDR2 to SYDVKM. The cysteine opens and the phenylalanine closes a CDR3 of 12 amino acids. Only the CDR3 region is kept as DNA, spanning 36 bases read in frame from base 1. The source was peripheral blood, collected 28 days after the second AZD1222 dose. Here the chain combines TRBV28 and TRBJ2-7, with no reliable assignment of the D segment. The TCR originated in an adult who received the AZD1222 COVID-19 vaccine. The base sequence is TGTGCCAGCTCGTGGCAGAACTACGAGCAGTACTTC. The translation is CASSWQNYEQYF. Here the CDR3 is joined to the reference TRBV28 and TRBJ2-7 genes, and the full variable domain is: DVKVTQSSRYLVKRTGEKVFLECVQDMDHENMFWYRQDPGLGLRLIYFSYDVKMKEKGDIPEGYSVSREKKERFSLILESASTNQTSMYLCASSWQNYEQYFGPGTRLTVT.